What follows are 20 T cell receptor beta chains derived from one specimen sequenced in a study of OX40 agonist ivuxolimab in advanced cancers. Profiling relied on immunoSEQ multiplex PCR, and the TCRdb table lists in-frame clones only, not all of them. The table records 58,000 or so clones, approximately 82% of them present only once. Material: CD4+ or CD8+ T cells sorted from blood, obtained in a trial of the OX40 agonist ivuxolimab. The source of these receptors is an adult with an advanced solid tumor such as melanoma, head and neck, liver or kidney cancer.

This clone was counted a single time. This chain connects TRBV6-6 to TRBJ2-7; D tentatively reads TRBD1 or TRBD2 (5 bases each). The CDR3 runs 15 residues. Trimming left V 2 bases short and J 3 bases short, with 14 bases between. From germline, CDR1 is MNHNY and CDR2 SVGAGI (reference sequence). DNA of the CDR3: TGTGCCAGCAGTTACCTACCGGGACCCAGCTACGAGCAGTACTTC. It codes for CASSYLPGPSYEQYF.

Here the CDR3 DNA reads TGCGCCAGCAGCTTCGGACAGGGGGATTCACCCCTCCACTTT. As protein: CASSFGQGDSPLHF. V gene TRBV5-1 combines with J gene TRBJ1-6; 10 bases match TRBD1. Germline CDR1 reads SGHRS; CDR2 reads YFSETQ. V trimming: 2 bases; J trimming: 8 bases; junction bases outside the gene matches: 1. This CDR3 contains 14 residues.

The chain carries TRBV5-1 and TRBJ2-5; 12 nucleotides agree with TRBD1. The V and J ends lost 2 bases and 5 bases, in that order; junction bases with no gene match: 7. Germline assignment: CDR1 SGHRS and CDR2 YFSETQ. The CDR3 is made up of 16 amino acids. DNA of the CDR3: TGCGCCAGCAGCTTTACCGGGACAGGGGGCTCTGAGACCCAGTACTTC. Translating it yields CASSFTGTGGSETQYF.

CDR3 sequence: CASSKGTTTNEKLFF. CDR3 nucleotides: TGTGCCAGTAGTAAGGGGACCACAACTAATGAAAAACTGTTTTTT. This rearrangement joins TRBV19 to TRBJ1-4; maybe TRBD1 (5 bases). In germline, CDR1 is LNHDA, CDR2 SQIVND (reference sequence). V lost 4 bases, J lost 0 bases, and 9 bases lay in between. The CDR3 extends over 15 amino acids.

The chain carries TRBV27 and TRBJ1-1; unclear D gene. CDR3 length equals 17 residues. Germline V gene lookup returns CDR1 MNHEY and CDR2 SMNVEV (reference sequence). With 6 bases removed from V and 0 bases from J, the gap between germline ends came to 20 bases. In nucleotides, the CDR3 is TGTGCCAGCAGCAATAAGGGTTGGGGAACCTTGAACACTGAAGCTTTCTTT. Its protein is CASSNKGWGTLNTEAFF.

The CDR3 sequence is CASRPTIGGNTIYF. As DNA, the CDR3 is TGTGCCAGCAGACCGACAATAGGTGGGAACACCATATATTTT. V gene TRBV6-5 combines with J gene TRBJ1-3; D uncertain. The germline V gene has CDR1 MNHEY and CDR2 SVGAGI. This CDR3 spans 14 amino acids. V was cut by 6 bases and J by 7 bases, with 16 bases left in between.

This chain links TRBV2 with TRBJ2-4, with 8 bases lining up with TRBD1. Trimming removed 6 bases from V and 6 bases from J; junction bases left unmatched: 10. Germline assignment: CDR1 SNHLY and CDR2 FYNNEI. CDR3 length equals 15 residues. CDR3 region: CASRENQGAGNIQYF. For the CDR3, the DNA is TGTGCCAGCAGGGAAAATCAGGGGGCCGGAAACATTCAGTACTTC. The complete variable domain, with remaining parts taken from reference TRBV2 and TRBJ2-4, reads EPEVTQTPSHQVTQMGQEVILRCVPISNHLYFYWYRQILGQKVEFLVSFYNNEISEKSEIFDDQFSVERPDGSNFTLKIRSTKLEDSAMYFCASRENQGAGNIQYFGAGTRLSVL.

A single count supports this clone. The chain has TRBV28 and TRBJ1-4, with 9 bases aligning to TRBD1. This CDR3 comprises 15 residues. V shed 5 bases and J 8 bases; nucleotides not matched to a gene: 9. Germline-derived CDR1 and CDR2 are MDHEN and SYDVKM. CDR3: CASSPQQGAREKLFF. DNA for the CDR3: TGTGCCAGCAGTCCCCAACAGGGGGCGAGGGAAAAACTGTTTTTT.

A single count supports this clone. V is TRBV23-1 and J is TRBJ2-4, with 7 bases fitting TRBD1. TRBV23-1 falls under the ORF class, with uncertain function. V was pared by 7 bases and J by 0 bases, with 9 bases of the junction left unmatched. The CDR3 has 16 amino acids. The CDR3 nucleotides are TGCGCCAGCACGCGACAGGGCGAGAGAGCCAAAAACATTCAGTACTTC. This translates into CASTRQGERAKNIQYF.

The CDR3 is CARAGGNTEAFF. CDR3 bases: TGTGCCCGGGCCGGGGGGAACACTGAAGCTTTCTTT. V and J are TRBV30 and TRBJ1-1; TRBD1 is a possible D gene (5 bases). CDR3 size: 12 residues. V dropped 8 bases and J dropped 1 base, with 11 bases sitting between them. Germline CDR1 GTSNPN, CDR2 SVGIG (reference sequence).

This rearrangement joins TRBV6-1 to TRBJ2-3; weak D call: TRBD2 (5 bases). CDR3 length: 13 residues. The ends were cut back, 2 bases at V and 6 bases at J, with 9 bases in the middle. Per germline, CDR1 MNHNS and CDR2 SASEGT. The CDR3 DNA reads TGTGCCAGCAGTGAAAGGAGCGGCGATACGCAGTATTTT. Translation: CASSERSGDTQYF.

This chain uses TRBV6-4 with TRBJ1-2; the D gene is possibly TRBD1 (5 bases). Trimming cost V 6 bases and J 0 bases, with 5 bases left between them. Germline loops: CDR1 MRHNA, CDR2 SNTAGT. This CDR3 spans 12 amino acids. This CDR3 reads CASRGANYGYTF. The DNA of the CDR3 is TGTGCCAGCAGGGGGGCTAACTATGGCTACACCTTC.

The V and J genes are TRBV18 and TRBJ2-2; no clear D. V was trimmed by 4 bases and J by 1 base, leaving 1 base between them. The CDR3 has 12 amino acids. Germline values: CDR1 KGHSH, CDR2 LQKENI. In DNA, the CDR3 is TGTGCCAGCTCACGGAACACCGGGGAGCTGTTTTTT. Protein: CASSRNTGELFF.

The genes are TRBV10-3 and TRBJ1-1, with D perhaps matching TRBD1 (5 bases). Germline V lookup: CDR1 ENHRY, CDR2 SYGVKD. The V end was cut by 6 bases, the J end by 0 bases, with 14 bases between. This CDR3 region has 15 residues. The CDR3 loop reads CAIRYSGPMNTEAFF. CDR3 DNA: TGTGCCATCAGATACTCGGGACCGATGAACACTGAAGCTTTCTTT.

The chain has TRBV7-9 and TRBJ2-3; the match to TRBD1 covers 8 bases. V gave up 1 base and J gave up 6 bases; unmatched junction bases: 3. Looked up from germline, CDR1 is SEHNR and CDR2 is FQNEAQ (reference sequence). This CDR3 has 14 residues. This CDR3 is CASSLVDRADTQYF. The CDR3 DNA reads as TGTGCCAGCAGCTTAGTGGACAGGGCGGATACGCAGTATTTT.

Of note for this clone: A read error is likely, as this CDR3 ends without the conserved phenylalanine or tryptophan. This chain uses TRBV30 with TRBJ1-2, with 11 nucleotides matching TRBD1. Germline CDR1 GTSNPN, CDR2 SVGIG (reference sequence). Unmatched junction bases numbered 2, after V lost 1 base and J lost 4 bases. There are 14 residues in the CDR3. As DNA, the CDR3 is TGTGCCTGGAGTGCAGGGACAGGGGGCTATGGCTACACCGTC. This codes for CAWSAGTGGYGYTV.

V gene TRBV19 combines with J gene TRBJ1-3; D remains ambiguous. The CDR3 sequence is 14 residues long. Trimming stripped 2 bases from V and 0 bases from J, with 5 bases between. Germline assignment: CDR1 LNHDA and CDR2 SQIVND (reference sequence). The CDR3 here is CASSIQSSGNTIYF. The CDR3 DNA sequence: TGTGCCAGTAGTATACAGAGCTCTGGAAACACCATATATTTT.

J is TRBJ2-2 and V is TRBV6-1; TRBD2 matches at 8 bases. The CDR3 extends over 16 amino acids. CDR1 is MNHNS and CDR2 is SASEGT in the germline V gene. Trimming cost V 2 bases and J 5 bases; bases outside gene matches: 7. This chain's CDR3 is CASSESGLAFTGELFF. The CDR3 bases are TGTGCCAGCAGTGAAAGTGGACTAGCTTTTACCGGGGAGCTGTTTTTT.

The table lists this clone with a count of one. The chain employs TRBV7-2 and TRBJ2-7; 7 bases are a match to TRBD2. Germline V gene data show CDR1 as SGHTA and CDR2 as FQGNSA. This CDR3 contains 15 residues. Trimming took 5 bases from V and 3 from J; bases not matched to a gene: 10. The CDR3 DNA reads as TGTGCCAGCAGCGCCGGGGGAGCGGGATTCTACGAGCAGTACTTC. Translating it yields CASSAGGAGFYEQYF.

The chain is built from TRBV15 and TRBJ2-3; TRBD1 or TRBD2 may be the D gene (6 bases each). V was cut by 0 bases and J by 0 bases, with 16 bases left in between. CDR1 is LNHNV, CDR2 YYDKDF, per germline (reference sequence). The CDR3 is made up of 18 amino acids. This chain's CDR3 is CATSRDVWGAGSTDTQYF. The CDR3 DNA is TGTGCCACCAGCAGAGACGTTTGGGGGGCCGGGAGCACAGATACGCAGTATTTT.